This TCR beta chain was identified in a study of blood T cell repertoires in COVID-19. The germline gives CDR1 MDHEN, CDR2 SYDVKM. With V trimmed by 3 bases and J by 2 bases, 7 bases remained unmatched. This CDR3 has 15 residues. In the original processing: Estimation of nucleated cell counts was performed using reference gene primer amplification. The table came from immunoSEQ multiplex PCR; TCRdb's copy has only in-frame clones and leaves some out. The D gene and trimming were derived from the DNA, and the V and J assignments and clone size from that table. Of about 310,000 clones in the sample, around 87% were seen once.

The V and J genes are TRBV28 and TRBJ2-7, with 7 bases aligning to TRBD2. The TCR comes from a woman between 50 and 59 years old who had recovered from COVID-19. Material: peripheral blood. The CDR3 bases are TGTGCCAGCAGTTTTTTGCGGGAGCGTACCTACGAGCAGTACTTC. Residues: CASSFLRERTYEQYF.